This TCR beta chain is from a study of tumor-infiltrating lymphocytes in primary liver carcinoma. Study background: Cases comprised patients with primary liver carcinoma who received surgical resection. Maximum tumor diameters ranged from about 4 to 11 cm, stage T1-T3 N0M0.

This clonotype was seen repeatedly, ten times or more. TCR beta cDNA was made from 400 to 500 ng total RNA with a constant-region primer. Three nested multiplex PCR rounds, a slightly modified ARM-PCR, produced the libraries for TCR beta. TRBV1-TRBV30 forward primers paired with a C-beta reverse primer were used in the first two PCR rounds, which ran roughly 9 cycles each. In TCRdb, the multiplex PCR reads were re-called with MiXCR into one record per CDR3 protein. Of fewer than 400,000 distinct CDR3 sequences listed, more than 55% are singletons. The germline CDR1 and CDR2 sequences are ENHRY and SYGVKD. The length of the CDR3 is 16 residues. With V trimmed by 0 bases and J by 0 bases, 5 bases remained unmatched. It was unsorted whole blood that yielded blood RNA, and germline DNA was also extracted.

Sequencing used peripheral blood. The chain employs TRBV10-3 and TRBJ2-7; 7 bases map to TRBD2. This TCR came from a middle-aged man with primary liver carcinoma and hepatitis B virus infection. This CDR3 is CAISESSGGSSYEQYF. The CDR3 DNA follows: TGTGCCATCAGTGAGTCGTCCGGCGGGAGCTCCTACGAGCAGTACTTC.